The clone carrying this T cell receptor (beta chain) was counted only a few times. The data were produced by immunoSEQ multiplex PCR, yet TCRdb's version contains in-frame clones alone and is incomplete. The table shows 150,000 to 200,000 clones, with around 86% occurring only once. These data are taken from a study of T cell responses to AZD1222 COVID-19 vaccine. The CDR3 has 17 amino acids. Germline assignment: CDR1 KGHSH and CDR2 LQKENI. V lost 0 bases and J lost 6, with 19 bases in between. This chain connects TRBV18 to TRBJ2-3; D not resolved. This TCR was sampled from an adult in good health. The sequencing here drew on peripheral blood, taken on day 0 of MenACWY control vaccination. CDR3 residues: CASSPPPGETRADTQYF. CDR3 bases: TGTGCCAGCTCACCACCGCCCGGCGAGACAAGGGCGGATACGCAGTATTTT.